This T cell receptor (beta chain) is from a study of blood T cell repertoires in COVID-19. In Seattle, patients joined the study during active infection and were tracked longitudinally. This clone came up a few times. Data came from immunoSEQ multiplex PCR; TCRdb stores just in-frame clones and leaves some out. The table shows a few hundred thousand clones, with 89% occurring only once. This clonotype was obtained from a woman in her twenties or thirties with COVID-19, enrolled during active disease. Sequencing was done on a sample of peripheral blood.

The CDR3 nucleotides are TGTGCCAGCAGCTCAGGACTAGCGTTTGACAATGAGCAGTTCTTC. This gives the protein CASSSGLAFDNEQFF. The gene calls are TRBV5-4 and TRBJ2-1, with TRBD2 identical over 9 bases. V was clipped by 3 bases and J by 5 bases; unmatched bases: 6. CDR3 size: 15 residues. The V gene's germline CDR1 is SGHNT and CDR2 YYREEE (reference sequence).